Included here is one T cell receptor beta chain sequence, with context. The antigen is unknown. Unique molecular identifiers were built into the TCR beta cDNA libraries. Via MiXCR, TCRdb re-called the PCR reads, giving one row per CDR3 protein. The data show more than 500,000 distinct CDR3 sequences, roughly 34% seen once. The data belong to a study of post-analysis software for immune sequencing data. The CDR3 sequence is 15 residues long. The V gene's germline CDR1 is MNHEY and CDR2 SVGEGT. Broader study findings: The study found TRBV5-6, TRBV5-1 and TRBV20-1 among roughly 5 TRBV segments more frequent in patients than controls.

This TCR was sampled from a girl aged 2-17 years with multiple sclerosis. The chain uses TRBV6-2 or TRBV6-3 and TRBJ2-5; 8 bases are a match to TRBD1. The J call is in doubt because the DNA end fits TRBJ2-7 better. Sequencing was performed on blood. CDR3 amino acids: CASSGRDRWRYEQYF. DNA for the CDR3: TGTGCCAGCTCCGGCAGGGACAGGTGGCGCTACGAGCAGTACTTC.